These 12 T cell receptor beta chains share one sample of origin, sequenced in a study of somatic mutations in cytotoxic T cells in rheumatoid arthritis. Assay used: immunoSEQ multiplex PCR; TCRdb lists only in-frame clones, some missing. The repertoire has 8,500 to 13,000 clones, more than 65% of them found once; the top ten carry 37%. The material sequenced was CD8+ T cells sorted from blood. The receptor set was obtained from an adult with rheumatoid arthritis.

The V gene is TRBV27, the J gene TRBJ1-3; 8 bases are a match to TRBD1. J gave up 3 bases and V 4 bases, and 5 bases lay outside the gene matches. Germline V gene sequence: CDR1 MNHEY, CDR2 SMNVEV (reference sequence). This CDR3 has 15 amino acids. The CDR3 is CASSWSGGVGNTIYF. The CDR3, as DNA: TGTGCCAGCAGTTGGTCAGGGGGCGTTGGAAACACCATATATTTT.

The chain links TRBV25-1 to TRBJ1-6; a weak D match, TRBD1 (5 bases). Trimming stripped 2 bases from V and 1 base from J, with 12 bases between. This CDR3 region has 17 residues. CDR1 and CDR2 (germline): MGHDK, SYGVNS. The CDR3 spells CASSEVTRGSYNSPLHF. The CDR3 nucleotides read TGTGCCAGCAGTGAAGTGACCCGGGGGTCCTATAATTCACCCCTCCACTTT.

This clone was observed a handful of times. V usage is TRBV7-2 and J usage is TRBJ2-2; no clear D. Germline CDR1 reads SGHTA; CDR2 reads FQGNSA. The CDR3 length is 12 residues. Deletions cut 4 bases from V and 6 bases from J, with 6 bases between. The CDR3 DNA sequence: TGTGCCAGCAGCTCACTCGCCGGGGAGCTGTTTTTT. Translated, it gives CASSSLAGELFF. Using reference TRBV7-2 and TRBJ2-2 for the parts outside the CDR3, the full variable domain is GAGVSQSPSNKVTEKGKDVELRCDPISGHTALYWYRQSLGQGLEFLIYFQGNSAPDKSGLPSDRFSAERTGGSVSTLTIQRTQQEDSAVYLCASSSLAGELFFGEGSRLTVL.

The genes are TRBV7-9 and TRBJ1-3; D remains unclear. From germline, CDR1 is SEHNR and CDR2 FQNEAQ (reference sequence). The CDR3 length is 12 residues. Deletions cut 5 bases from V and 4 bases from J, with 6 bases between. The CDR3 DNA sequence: TGTGCCAGCAGCCAGGAAGGAAACACCATATATTTT. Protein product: CASSQEGNTIYF.

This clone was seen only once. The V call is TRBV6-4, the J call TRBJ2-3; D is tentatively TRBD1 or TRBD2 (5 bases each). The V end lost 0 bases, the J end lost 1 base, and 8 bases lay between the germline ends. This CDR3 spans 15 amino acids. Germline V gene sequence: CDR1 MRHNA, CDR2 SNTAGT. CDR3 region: CASSDSRGGTDTQYF. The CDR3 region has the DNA TGTGCCAGCAGTGACTCGAGAGGGGGCACAGATACGCAGTATTTT.

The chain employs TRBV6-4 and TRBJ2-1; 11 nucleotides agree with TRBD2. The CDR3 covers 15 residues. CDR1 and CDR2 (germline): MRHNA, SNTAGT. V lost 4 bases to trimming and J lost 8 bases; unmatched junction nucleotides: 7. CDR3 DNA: TGTGCCAGCAGTGCCACTACTAGCGGGGGCGATGAGCAGTTCTTC. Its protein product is CASSATTSGGDEQFF.

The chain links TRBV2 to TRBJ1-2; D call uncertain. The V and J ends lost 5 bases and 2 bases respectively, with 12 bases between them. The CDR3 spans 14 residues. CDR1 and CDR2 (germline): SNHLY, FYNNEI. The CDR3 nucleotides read TGTGCCAGCAGTCCGACTCGTTTAAACTATGGCTACACCTTC. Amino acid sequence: CASSPTRLNYGYTF.

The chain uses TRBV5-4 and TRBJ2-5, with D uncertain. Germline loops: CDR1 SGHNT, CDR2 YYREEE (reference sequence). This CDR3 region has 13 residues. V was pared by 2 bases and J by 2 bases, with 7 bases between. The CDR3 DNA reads TGTGCCAGCAGCTTCAGGCTACAAGAGACCCAGTACTTC. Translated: CASSFRLQETQYF.

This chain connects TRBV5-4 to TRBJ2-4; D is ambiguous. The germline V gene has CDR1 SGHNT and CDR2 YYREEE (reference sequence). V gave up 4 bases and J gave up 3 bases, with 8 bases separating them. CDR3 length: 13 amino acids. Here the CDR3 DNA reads TGTGCCAGCAGCCGCTCTAACAAAAACATTCAGTACTTC. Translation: CASSRSNKNIQYF.

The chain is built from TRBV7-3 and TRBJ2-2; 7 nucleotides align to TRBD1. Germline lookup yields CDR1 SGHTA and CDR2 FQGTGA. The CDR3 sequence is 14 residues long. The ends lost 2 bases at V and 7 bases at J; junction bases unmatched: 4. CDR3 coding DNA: TGTGCCAGCAGCTTATCAGGGGGTTACGGGGAGCTGTTTTTT. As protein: CASSLSGGYGELFF.

The CDR3 nucleotides are TGTGCCAGCAGCCCAACTAGCGGGGGGGCTGATACGCAGTATTTT. Translation: CASSPTSGGADTQYF. The chain recombines TRBV7-3 with TRBJ2-3, with TRBD2 matching 13 bases. CDR1 SGHTA and CDR2 FQGTGA come from the germline V gene. The V gene end was trimmed by 5 bases and the J gene end by 6 bases; junction bases not matched to a gene: 5. This CDR3 region has 15 residues.

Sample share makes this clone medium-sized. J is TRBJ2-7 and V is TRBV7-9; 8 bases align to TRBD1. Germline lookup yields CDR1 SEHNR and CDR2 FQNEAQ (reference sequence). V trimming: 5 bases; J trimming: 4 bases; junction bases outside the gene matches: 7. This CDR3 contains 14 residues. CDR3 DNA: TGTGCCAGCAGCCCGAGGACAGGGAGGTACGAGCAGTACTTC. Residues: CASSPRTGRYEQYF.